One and the same sample provided the 11 T cell receptor beta chains below, sequenced in a study of blood T cell repertoires in COVID-19. Method: immunoSEQ multiplex PCR; TCRdb's copy keeps in-frame clones and lacks some. The repertoire holds about 180,000 clones, with 70% to 90% as singletons. The sample consisted of peripheral blood. The receptor set was obtained from a person aged 70 to 85 with COVID-19, enrolled during active disease.

V gene TRBV19 combines with J gene TRBJ1-4; 7 nucleotides agree with TRBD1. The length of the CDR3 is 15 residues. J lost 2 bases, V lost 5 bases, and 5 bases had no gene match. Germline CDR1 reads LNHDA; CDR2 reads SQIVND (reference sequence). The CDR3 spells CASSAYRGTNEKLFF. The CDR3 DNA reads TGTGCCAGTAGTGCCTACAGGGGCACTAATGAAAAACTGTTTTTT.

The rearrangement joins TRBV3-1 (or the pseudogene TRBV3-2) to TRBJ2-7; D is ambiguous. This CDR3 spans 13 amino acids. Trimming stripped 1 base from V and 4 bases from J, with 8 bases between. Germline V gene lookup returns CDR1 LGHDT and CDR2 YNNKEL (reference sequence). The CDR3 bases are TGTGCCAGCAGCCAAGTTATCGGGTACGAGCAGTACTTC. Its protein product is CASSQVIGYEQYF.

The CDR3 DNA sequence: TGTGCCACCAGTGATCACAGGGGAGGCTCCTACAATGAGCAGTTCTTC. Encoded protein: CATSDHRGGSYNEQFF. The V call is TRBV24-1, the J call TRBJ2-1; D is perhaps TRBD1 (7 bases). The CDR3 runs to 16 residues. Trimming took off 3 bases at V and 0 bases at J, with 11 bases between the two ends. CDR1 and CDR2 (germline): KGHDR, SFDVKD.

The gene calls are TRBV7-9 and TRBJ1-6; 8 nucleotides line up with TRBD1. Germline loops: CDR1 SEHNR, CDR2 FQNEAQ (reference sequence). Trimming cost V 5 bases and J 3 bases; bases outside gene matches: 6. The length of the CDR3 is 16 residues. The CDR3 loop is CASSRTGKNYNSPLHF. DNA of the CDR3: TGTGCCAGCAGCCGGACAGGGAAAAACTATAATTCACCCCTCCACTTT.

Remarks on this clone: Other DNA variants within this sample encode the same CDR3. The chain is built from TRBV29-1 and TRBJ2-7, with TRBD2 matching 8 bases. Germline V gives CDR1 SQVTM, CDR2 ANQGSEA. The trim removed 6 bases at V and 6 bases at J, leaving 4 bases unmatched. CDR3 length: 11 residues. CDR3 sequence: CSVGLAAEQYF. The CDR3 DNA is TGCAGCGTAGGACTAGCAGCCGAGCAGTACTTC.

The rearrangement uses TRBV5-1 and TRBJ2-3; TRBD2 matches at 13 bases. CDR1 is SGHRS and CDR2 is YFSETQ in the germline V gene. The CDR3 loop spans 18 amino acids. Losses at the gene ends were 0 bases for V and 4 bases for J; bases not matched to a gene: 8. CDR3 in amino acids: CASSLVPTGTSGADTQYF. CDR3 DNA sequence: TGCGCCAGCAGCTTGGTACCCACCGGGACTAGCGGGGCAGATACGCAGTATTTT.

The chain combines TRBV3-1 (or the pseudogene TRBV3-2) with TRBJ2-2; D unresolved. CDR3 size: 13 residues. Trimming took 6 bases from V and 4 from J, leaving 9 bases between them. CDR1 is LGHDT, CDR2 YNNKEL, per germline (reference sequence). As DNA, the CDR3 is TGTGCCAGCAGGATGAGCGCCACCGGGGAGCTGTTTTTT. Translation: CASRMSATGELFF.

This chain uses TRBV29-1 with TRBJ1-1; no reliable D call. Between the trimmed V and J ends, which lost 0 bases and 6 bases, there was a span of 8 bases. CDR1 SQVTM and CDR2 ANQGSEA come from the germline V gene. This CDR3 region has 12 residues. CDR3: CSVEDSRAEAFF. The CDR3 DNA follows: TGCAGCGTTGAAGATAGCCGTGCTGAAGCTTTCTTT.

The V gene is TRBV19, the J gene TRBJ1-3; no reliable D call. The germline V and J ends were trimmed by 6 bases and 0 bases, with 9 bases remaining between them. Germline V CDR1 and CDR2: LNHDA, SQIVND (reference sequence). The CDR3 has 14 amino acids. Here the CDR3 DNA reads TGTGCCAGTAGCGATACAGCCTCTGGAAACACCATATATTTT. This sequence encodes CASSDTASGNTIYF.

The chain joins TRBV5-8 to TRBJ2-1; the D is unclear. Germline CDR1 is SGHTS and CDR2 is YDEGEE. V gave up 1 base and J gave up 1 base, with 6 bases separating them. CDR3 length: 14 amino acids. The CDR3 nucleotides read TGTGCCAGCAGCTTGCGGGTGTCCTACAATGAGCAGTTCTTC. Protein product: CASSLRVSYNEQFF. Supplemented by reference TRBV5-8 and TRBJ2-1, the full variable domain reads EAGVTQSPTHLIKTRGQQATLRCSPISGHTSVYWYQQALGLGLQFLLWYDEGEERNRGNFPPRFSGRQFPNYSSELNVNALELEDSALYLCASSLRVSYNEQFFGPGTRLTVL.

This clone was counted once. This chain connects TRBV28 to TRBJ2-7, with D perhaps TRBD2 (7 bases). The CDR3 is 13 residues long. Germline loops: CDR1 MDHEN, CDR2 SYDVKM. Trimming cost V 6 bases and J 1 base, with 10 bases left between them. In nucleotides, the CDR3 is TGTGCCAGCAGACAGGGAGGGTCCTACGAGCAGTACTTC. This translates into CASRQGGSYEQYF.